The rows below give T cell receptor beta chains drawn from one sample of a study of T cells in tumors after PD-1 blockade. Measured with immunoSEQ multiplex PCR; TCRdb has only the in-frame clones, and not every one. The sample lists roughly 33,000 clones, just under 80% occurring once. This sample comprised PBMCs, obtained before anti-PD-1 treatment. These TCRs come from a human donor with basal cell carcinoma. Each CDR3 is given with its conserved first and last residue. The D gene is left open where the match is weak. Some rows mark clone size as missing; the rest say once, few, many or name a class of expanded clone.

TRBV4-2	.	TRBJ2-4	18	.	TGTGCCAGCAGCCAAGATCGGGAGCGGCATCTAGCCAAAAACATTCAGTACTTC	CASSQDRERHLAKNIQYF
TRBV5-1	.	TRBJ2-1	14	few	TGCGCCAGCAGCTTAGGACCAGCGTCTGATGAGCAGTTCTTC	CASSLGPASDEQFF
TRBV5-6	.	TRBJ2-1	13	.	TGTGCCAGCAGCCCTGGACCGGGCAATGAGCAGTTCTTC	CASSPGPGNEQFF
TRBV7-9	.	TRBJ1-3	15	few	TGTGCCAGCAGCTTAGGCCAGAGCTCTGGAAACACCATATATTTT	CASSLGQSSGNTIYF
TRBV19	TRBD1	TRBJ1-4	15	.	TGTGCCAGTAGTACCGGACAGGTCAAAAATGAAAAACTGTTTTTT	CASSTGQVKNEKLFF
TRBV4-2	.	TRBJ2-3	15	.	TGTGCCAGCAGCCAAGAGCCCCAGAGCACAGATACGCAGTATTTT	CASSQEPQSTDTQYF
TRBV7-6	.	TRBJ1-6	15	.	TGTGCCAGCAGCTTGTTTAGGGATTCAAATTCACCCCTCCACTTT	CASSLFRDSNSPLHF
TRBV29-1	TRBD2	TRBJ2-1	16	.	TGCAGCGTCTCTGGACTAGCGGGAGCCTCATACAATGAGCAGTTCTTC	CSVSGLAGASYNEQFF
TRBV6-2/TRBV6-3	TRBD1	TRBJ2-7	14	.	TGTGCCAGCAGTTACAGAGGCAGGGGGCGCGAGCAGTACTTC	CASSYRGRGREQYF
TRBV6-5	TRBD1	TRBJ1-5	14	.	TGTGCCAGCAGCCTCCGACAGGGTCATCAGCCCCAGCATTTT	CASSLRQGHQPQHF
TRBV7-2	TRBD1	TRBJ1-3	16	few	TGTGCCAGCAGCTTAGTGCACAGGGGTACTGGAAACACCATATATTTT	CASSLVHRGTGNTIYF
TRBV6-2/TRBV6-3	TRBD1	TRBJ2-5	16	.	TGTGCCAGCAGCCTTCTCGGACAGGGTGGCCAAGAGACCCAGTACTTC	CASSLLGQGGQETQYF
TRBV7-2	.	TRBJ1-6	14	few	TGTGCCAGCAGAGTACCGGGGGGGAATTCACCCCTCCACTTT	CASRVPGGNSPLHF
TRBV4-3	.	TRBJ1-6	16	.	TGCGCCAGCAGCCGGGTCTTCCGGGACGTAAATTCACCCCTCCACTTT	CASSRVFRDVNSPLHF
TRBV6-2/TRBV6-3	TRBD2	TRBJ2-1	16	.	TGTGCCAGCAGTTACTCGGCTAGCGGGAGTGTTTATGAGCAGTTCTTC	CASSYSASGSVYEQFF
TRBV5-4	TRBD1	TRBJ1-1	14	.	TGTGCCAGCAGCTCGGGACAGGGTCGAACTGAAGCTTTCTTT	CASSSGQGRTEAFF
TRBV25-1	.	TRBJ2-1	17	.	TGTGCCAGCAGAGACGGACTTGACAGGAGCTCCTACAATGAGCAGTTCTTC	CASRDGLDRSSYNEQFF
TRBV4-2	.	TRBJ2-7	15	few	TGTGCCAGCAGCCAAGAGTGGCGGGGGCGCTACGAGCAGTACTTC	CASSQEWRGRYEQYF
TRBV5-1	.	TRBJ1-6	14	.	TGCGCCAGCAGCTTGTCAGGGCGGAATTCACCCCTCCACTTT	CASSLSGRNSPLHF
TRBV7-8	TRBD2	TRBJ2-1	18	.	TGTGCCAGCAAGGATCTAGCGGGAGTTCCAAGCTCCTACAATGAGCAGTTCTTC	CASKDLAGVPSSYNEQFF
TRBV28	.	TRBJ2-2	13	.	TGTGCTTACCAGTTCCCCCCCGGCGGGGAGCTGTTTTTT	CAYQFPPGGELFF
TRBV3-1/TRBV3-2	.	TRBJ1-6	11	.	TGTGCCAGCAGCCAAGATTTGGCCCTCCACTTT	CASSQDLALHF
TRBV9	.	TRBJ2-1	14	once	TGTGCCAGCAGCCCTCCGATAGGTCCCAATGAGCAGTTCTTC	CASSPPIGPNEQFF
TRBV5-6	.	TRBJ2-7	12	.	TGTGCCAGCAGCTTGGCTTTTGGAGAGCAGTACTTC	CASSLAFGEQYF
TRBV9	.	TRBJ1-1	10	once	TGTGCCAGCAGCCCTTCCCCAGCTTTCTTT	CASSPSPAFF
TRBV6-4	.	TRBJ2-2	15	.	TGTGCCAGCAGTGACGCCAGGGGGGTCACCGGGGAGCTGTTTTTT	CASSDARGVTGELFF
TRBV6-5	.	TRBJ2-5	14	.	TGTGCCAGCAGCACTCGACCGATCCAAGAGACCCAGTACTTC	CASSTRPIQETQYF
TRBV5-1	.	TRBJ1-3	15	.	TGCGCCAGCAGCTTGGGACAGAGCTCTGGAAACACCATATATTTT	CASSLGQSSGNTIYF
TRBV5-4	.	TRBJ1-2	16	few	TGTGCCAGCAGCCCAGGGACCAGGGAATGGGGATCTGGCTACACCTTC	CASSPGTREWGSGYTF
TRBV7-8	TRBD2	TRBJ2-7	19	.	TGTGCCAGCAGCCAGGACAGGGGAGGACTAGCGGGAGCCTCCTACGAGCAGTACTTC	CASSQDRGGLAGASYEQYF
TRBV7-9	.	TRBJ1-1	14	.	TGTGCCAGCAGCTTAGACTACCCCATGGAGGGAACTTTCTTT	CASSLDYPMEGTFF
TRBV19	.	TRBJ1-1	15	.	TGTGCCAGTAGTATGGGCCTAGCAGGGAACACTGAAGCTTTCTTT	CASSMGLAGNTEAFF
TRBV18	TRBD1	TRBJ2-2	15	.	TGTGCCAGCTCACCAGAGACAGGGTCGACCGGGGAGCTGTTTTTT	CASSPETGSTGELFF
TRBV19	.	TRBJ2-2	14	.	TGTGCCAGTAAAGTGGTCCTGGGAACCGGGGAGCTGTTTTTT	CASKVVLGTGELFF
TRBV6-5	.	TRBJ1-2	16	.	TGTGCCAGCAGTTACGATGAGCGGACTGGCGTGGGTGGCTACACCTTC	CASSYDERTGVGGYTF
TRBV28	.	TRBJ1-5	15	few	TGTGCCAGCAGCACATCCGACACAGGGATCAAGCCCCAGCATTTT	CASSTSDTGIKPQHF
TRBV13	TRBD1	TRBJ1-2	14	.	TGTGCCAGCAGCAGAAGGGACAGCAGCTATGGCTACACCTTC	CASSRRDSSYGYTF
TRBV5-4	.	TRBJ1-1	15	once	TGTGCCAGCAGCTTTTATGGGGGGAGCACCACTGAAGCTTTCTTT	CASSFYGGSTTEAFF
TRBV6-6	TRBD2	TRBJ2-3	18	.	TGTGCCAGCAGTCCGGGGACTAGCGGGACGGGGGGCACAGATACGCAGTATTTT	CASSPGTSGTGGTDTQYF
TRBV7-3	.	TRBJ2-7	13	.	TGTGCCAGCAGCCCCAGACCAAAGGGGGAGCAGTACTTC	CASSPRPKGEQYF